The 14 T cell receptor beta chains listed next were all sequenced from one sample in a study of regulatory T cells in long-lasting Graves disease. iRepertoire HTBI primers and Arm-PCR of CDR3 regions built TCR beta libraries. A single record per CDR3 protein comes from TCRdb applying MiXCR to the multiplex PCR reads. This table has about 290,000 distinct CDR3 sequences, 20% to 25% appearing once. Time point specified: persistent/refractory GD, antithyroid drugs over 5 years with positive TRAb. The TCR library was made from RNA extracted from PBMCs. This specimen was peripheral blood mononuclear cells (PBMCs), taken when the disease was refractory, from a patient treated with antithyroid drugs. The source of these receptors is a female donor with Graves disease.

There are a few counts of this clonotype. The V gene is TRBV20-1, the J gene TRBJ1-2; 7 bases align to TRBD1. The CDR3 totals 11 residues. The ends lost 5 bases at V and 8 bases at J; junction bases unmatched: 5. Germline lookup yields CDR1 DFQATT and CDR2 SNEGSKA (reference sequence). Written as DNA, the CDR3 is TGCAGTGCTGGTGACAGGGAGGGCTACACCTTC. It specifies CSAGDREGYTF.

The rearrangement joins TRBV28 to TRBJ1-3; no firm D call. This CDR3 is built from 14 residues. Germline lookup yields CDR1 MDHEN and CDR2 SYDVKM. V lost 7 bases, J lost 3 bases, and 13 bases lay in between. The CDR3 coding sequence is TGTGCCAGCAAGTTTATGGGTTTTGGAAACACCATATATTTT. As protein: CASKFMGFGNTIYF.

In its sample, this clonotype was seen many times. The chain joins TRBV12-3 or TRBV12-4 to TRBJ1-3; D call uncertain. Trimming shortened V by 4 bases and J by 3 bases, and 7 bases separated the two germline ends. The CDR3 extends over 13 amino acids. CDR3 nucleotides: TGTGCCAGCAGTTCTAACAATGGAAACACCATATATTTT. This encodes CASSSNNGNTIYF.

This clonotype has a count of ten or more. The chain joins TRBV28 to TRBJ2-1; D remains unclear. This CDR3 has 13 residues. V was clipped by 6 bases and J by 4 bases, with 10 bases between them. Germline V lookup: CDR1 MDHEN, CDR2 SYDVKM. The DNA for the CDR3 is TGTGCCAGCAGGCAGACGCTTTACAATGAGCAGTTCTTC. It encodes CASRQTLYNEQFF.

Notes on this clonotype: This may arise from a read error, as a much more abundant clone is one base away. The chain combines TRBV7-2 with TRBJ2-7, with unresolved D. Germline V gene sequence: CDR1 SGHTA, CDR2 FQGNSA. This CDR3 is 16 amino acids long. The CDR3 here is CAGSPSATESSYEQYF. DNA for the CDR3: TGTGCCGGCAGCCCCTCGGCCACAGAGAGCTCCTACGAGCAGTACTTC.

The chain joins TRBV6-1 to TRBJ2-7, with D possibly matching TRBD2 (6 bases). The CDR3 loop spans 14 amino acids. The V end was cut by 6 bases, the J end by 5 bases, with 17 bases between. Germline values: CDR1 MNHNS, CDR2 SASEGT. CDR3 amino acids: CASSRVLPGDEQYF. Written as DNA, the CDR3 is TGTGCCAGCAGCAGGGTCCTGCCGGGGGACGAGCAGTACTTC.

DNA for the CDR3: TGTGCCAGCAACCGGGACAGAAACACAGATACGCAGTATTTT. This sequence encodes CASNRDRNTDTQYF. V usage is TRBV2 and J usage is TRBJ2-3, with 7 bases matching TRBD1. This CDR3 contains 14 residues. The V segment lost 7 bases and the J segment 2 bases; nucleotides outside the gene matches: 6. From germline, CDR1 is SNHLY and CDR2 FYNNEI.

This rearrangement joins TRBV19 to TRBJ2-6; TRBD1 or TRBD2 may be the D gene (6 bases each). Germline CDR1 LNHDA, CDR2 SQIVND (reference sequence). Trimming pared 8 bases from V and 0 bases from J, leaving 11 bases between. CDR3 size: 15 residues. DNA of the CDR3: TGTGCCAGTGGGGGGCAGCACTCTGGGGCCAACGTCCTGACTTTC. This translates into CASGGQHSGANVLTF.

This clonotype was seen more than once but under ten times. The chain links TRBV5-5 to TRBJ1-2; 7 nucleotides align to TRBD1. The CDR3 contains 14 residues. V gave up 4 bases and J gave up 4 bases; unmatched junction bases: 7. Germline CDR1 SGHKS, CDR2 YYEKEE (reference sequence). CDR3 loop: CASSDNRGGYGYTF. The DNA for the CDR3 is TGTGCCAGCAGCGACAACAGGGGCGGCTATGGCTACACCTTC.

On this clonotype: One end of the junction fails to match germline, which may point to a read error. The chain has TRBV4-1 and TRBJ2-4, with TRBD2 matching 8 bases. Germline values: CDR1 MGHRA, CDR2 YSYEKL. This CDR3 contains 17 residues. CDR3 protein: CASGQSERGLAKNIQYF. The CDR3 region has the DNA TGCGCCAGCGGCCAATCTGAGCGGGGGTTAGCCAAAAACATTCAGTACTTC.

At least ten counts were recorded for this clonotype. The chain is built from TRBV28 and TRBJ1-1; D is possibly TRBD1 (6 bases). This CDR3 contains 15 residues. Germline CDR1 and CDR2: MDHEN and SYDVKM. The V end was cut by 5 bases, the J end by 0 bases, with 13 bases between. The CDR3 spells CASSLQGGLNTEAFF. Here the CDR3 DNA reads TGTGCCAGCAGTCTCCAAGGGGGGCTGAACACTGAAGCTTTCTTT.

This clonotype has at least ten counts. The chain uses TRBV28 and TRBJ1-2, with D possibly matching TRBD1 (5 bases). The CDR3 totals 12 residues. From germline, CDR1 is MDHEN and CDR2 SYDVKM. Trimming took off 9 bases at V and 8 bases at J, with 16 bases between the two ends. The CDR3 region is CASETDTMGYTF. The CDR3 nucleotides read TGTGCCAGTGAGACGGACACTATGGGCTACACCTTC.

The J gene is TRBJ1-2, the V gene TRBV27, with 7 bases fitting TRBD1. V was pared by 3 bases and J by 3 bases, with 7 bases of the junction left unmatched. CDR1 and CDR2 (germline): MNHEY, SMNVEV (reference sequence). The CDR3 consists of 15 residues. CDR3 region: CASSLGGGGDYGYTF. In DNA, the CDR3 is TGTGCCAGCAGTTTGGGGGGAGGGGGCGACTATGGCTACACCTTC.

This clonotype was recorded at least ten times. The gene calls are TRBV12-3 or TRBV12-4 and TRBJ1-2; no reliable D call. The CDR3 contains 13 residues. V lost 7 bases, J lost 7 bases, and 16 bases lay in between. CDR3 bases: TGTGCCAGCACGTCGTTGCGGTCGGGTGGCTACACCTTC. Amino acids: CASTSLRSGGYTF.